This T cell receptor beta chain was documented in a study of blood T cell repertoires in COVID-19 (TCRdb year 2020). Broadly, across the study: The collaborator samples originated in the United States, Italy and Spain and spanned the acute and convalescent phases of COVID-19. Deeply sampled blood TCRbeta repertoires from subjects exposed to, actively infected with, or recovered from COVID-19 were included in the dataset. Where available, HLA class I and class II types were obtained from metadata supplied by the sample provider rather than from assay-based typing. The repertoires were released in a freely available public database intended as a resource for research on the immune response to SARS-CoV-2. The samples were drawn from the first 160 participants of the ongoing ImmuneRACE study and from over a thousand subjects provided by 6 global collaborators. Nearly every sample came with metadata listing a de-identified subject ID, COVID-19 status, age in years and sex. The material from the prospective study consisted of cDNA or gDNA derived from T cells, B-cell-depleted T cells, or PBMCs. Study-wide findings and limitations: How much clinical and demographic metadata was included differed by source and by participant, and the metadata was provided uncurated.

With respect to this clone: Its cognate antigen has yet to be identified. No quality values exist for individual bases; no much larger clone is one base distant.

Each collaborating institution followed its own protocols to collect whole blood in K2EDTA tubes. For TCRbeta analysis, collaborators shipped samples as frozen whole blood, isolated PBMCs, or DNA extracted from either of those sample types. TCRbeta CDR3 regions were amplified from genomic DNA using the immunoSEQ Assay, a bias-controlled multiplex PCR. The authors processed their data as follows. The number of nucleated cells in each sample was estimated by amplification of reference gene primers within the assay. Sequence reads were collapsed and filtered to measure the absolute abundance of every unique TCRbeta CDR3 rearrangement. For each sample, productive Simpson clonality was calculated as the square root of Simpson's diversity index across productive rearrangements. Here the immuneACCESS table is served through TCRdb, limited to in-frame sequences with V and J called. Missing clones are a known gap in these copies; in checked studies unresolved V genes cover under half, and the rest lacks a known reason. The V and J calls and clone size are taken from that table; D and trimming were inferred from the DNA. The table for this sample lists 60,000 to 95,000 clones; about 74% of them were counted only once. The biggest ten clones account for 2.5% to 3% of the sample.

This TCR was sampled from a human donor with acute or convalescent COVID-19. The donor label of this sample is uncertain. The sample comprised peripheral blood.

At the DNA level, the sequence is TGCGCCAGCAGCAGGCGGGTAGGCACAGATACGCAGTATTTT. It is translated as CASSRRVGTDTQYF. The chain was built from TRBV5-1 and TRBJ2-3, and the D gene may be TRBD2, 5 bases matching. Based on the germline V gene, the CDR1 and CDR2 sequences are SGHRS and YFSETQ. Between the V and J ends, shortened by 4 bases and 1 base respectively, the junction contains 10 bases. From its cysteine to its phenylalanine, the CDR3 spans 14 amino acids. The kept DNA is CDR3 alone, 42 bases in frame from the first base.